This T cell receptor (beta chain) emerged from a study of blood T cell repertoires in COVID-19. For the study at large: Acute and convalescent COVID-19 samples came from the United States, Italy and Spain. PBMCs, B-cell-depleted T cells, or T cells were the source of the cDNA or gDNA that made up the material.

A remark on this clone: A read error may produce the germline difference seen at one junction end.

This CDR3 has 15 residues. Germline-derived CDR1 and CDR2 are MDHEN and SYDVKM. Under the authors' procedure: Reference gene primers were amplified, and this amplification served to estimate nucleated cell counts. Sequenced by immunoSEQ multiplex PCR; TCRdb stores in-frame clones only, minus some. That table gives V, J and clone size, and the DNA gave D and trimming. The repertoire holds about 95,000 clones, with around 80% as singletons. This receptor was taken from a human donor in a cohort sampled during active COVID-19. The specimen sequenced was peripheral blood. This chain uses TRBV28 with TRBJ2-7, with unresolved D. CDR3 coding DNA: TGTGCCAGCAGTTTATGGGCAGGTGTGTCCTCCGAGCAGTACTTC. Amino acid sequence: CASSLWAGVSSEQYF.